This record concerns one TCR beta chain sequence. Its antigen remains unknown. The sample originates from a study of shared clonotypes between healthy human individuals. Study-level results: Relative to their counterparts shared across all four donors, non-shared clonotypes exhibited diminished generation probabilities. Only blood was sampled, and tissue TCR repertoires likely differ from blood ones.

Study processing details: In the immunoSEQ data, sequences were junction-only and lacked quality scores, so filtering differed. Sequencing was performed with immunoSEQ multiplex PCR; in TCRdb, only in-frame clones are kept and a portion is missing. V and J calls and clone size are as listed in that table; D and trimming were resolved from the DNA. The table records a few hundred thousand clones, about 65% of them present only once. Donors were Caucasian adults residing in Nashville, Tennessee, USA. Sequenced input: memory CD4+ T cells sorted from blood. Subset: CD45RA-negative fraction. This TCR derives from a man younger than 40 in good health.

The CDR3 DNA is TGTGCCAGCAGTTTTAGAAGGGCCCACACTGAAGCTTTCTTT. It specifies CASSFRRAHTEAFF. The V and J genes are TRBV28 and TRBJ1-1; D not certain. CDR1 is MDHEN, CDR2 SYDVKM, per germline. Trimming cost V 3 bases and J 3 bases, with 11 bases left between them. The CDR3 has 14 amino acids.